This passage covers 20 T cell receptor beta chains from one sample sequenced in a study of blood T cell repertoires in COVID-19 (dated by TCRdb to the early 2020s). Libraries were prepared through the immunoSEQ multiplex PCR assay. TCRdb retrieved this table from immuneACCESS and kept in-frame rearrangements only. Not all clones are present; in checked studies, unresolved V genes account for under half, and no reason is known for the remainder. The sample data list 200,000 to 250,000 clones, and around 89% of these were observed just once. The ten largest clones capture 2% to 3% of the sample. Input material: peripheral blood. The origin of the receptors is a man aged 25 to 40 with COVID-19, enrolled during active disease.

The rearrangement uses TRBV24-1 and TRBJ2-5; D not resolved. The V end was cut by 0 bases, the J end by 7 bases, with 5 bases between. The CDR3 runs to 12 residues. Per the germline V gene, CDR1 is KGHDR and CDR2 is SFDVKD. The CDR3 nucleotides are TGTGCCACCAGTGATTTGTCCGGGACCCAGTACTTC. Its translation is CATSDLSGTQYF.

The CDR3 sequence: CATSNITGFAEAFF. CDR3 nucleotide sequence: TGTGCCACCAGCAATATCACAGGGTTCGCTGAAGCTTTCTTT. V is TRBV15 and J is TRBJ1-1, with a tentative D call TRBD1 (6 bases). From germline, CDR1 is LNHNV and CDR2 YYDKDF (reference sequence). Trimming removed 4 bases from V and 6 bases from J, with 15 bases in between. The CDR3 sequence is 14 residues long.

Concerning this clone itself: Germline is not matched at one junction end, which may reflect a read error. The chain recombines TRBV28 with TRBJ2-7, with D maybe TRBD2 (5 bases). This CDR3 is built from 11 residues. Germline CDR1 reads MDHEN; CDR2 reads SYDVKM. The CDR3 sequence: CASSLTRERYF. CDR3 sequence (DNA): TGTGCCAGCAGTCTAACAAGGGAGCGGTACTTC. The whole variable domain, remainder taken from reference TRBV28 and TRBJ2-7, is DVKVTQSSRYLVKRTGEKVFLECVQDMDHENMFWYRQDPGLGLRLIYFSYDVKMKEKGDIPEGYSVSREKKERFSLILESASTNQTSMYLCASSLTRERYFGPGTRLTVT.

The CDR3 coding sequence is TGTGCCAGCAGCTTGACTAGCGGGGGATACTACGAGCAGTACTTC. Translating it yields CASSLTSGGYYEQYF. The chain combines TRBV5-4 with TRBJ2-7, with TRBD2 matching over 11 bases. Germline assignment: CDR1 SGHNT and CDR2 YYREEE (reference sequence). The CDR3 has 15 residues. Unmatched junction bases numbered 3, after V lost 1 base and J lost 3 bases.

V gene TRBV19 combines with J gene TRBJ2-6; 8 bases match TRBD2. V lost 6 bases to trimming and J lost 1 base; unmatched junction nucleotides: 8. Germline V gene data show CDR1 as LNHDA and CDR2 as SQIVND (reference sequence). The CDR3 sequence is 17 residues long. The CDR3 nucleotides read TGTGCCAGTAGCCCCGGGGGGGCGAGGTCTGGGGCCAACGTCCTGACTTTC. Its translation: CASSPGGARSGANVLTF. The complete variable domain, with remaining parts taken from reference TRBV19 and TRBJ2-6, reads DGGITQSPKYLFRKEGQNVTLSCEQNLNHDAMYWYRQDPGQGLRLIYYSQIVNDFQKGDIAEGYSVSREKKESFPLTVTSAQKNPTAFYLCASSPGGARSGANVLTFGAGSRLTVL.

The CDR3 here is CASSFRQENTEAFF. CDR3 bases: TGCGCCAGCAGCTTCCGCCAGGAGAACACTGAAGCTTTCTTT. The chain joins TRBV5-1 to TRBJ1-1; D uncertain. The CDR3 consists of 14 residues. V was cut by 2 bases and J by 1 base, with 9 bases left in between. Germline V gives CDR1 SGHRS, CDR2 YFSETQ.

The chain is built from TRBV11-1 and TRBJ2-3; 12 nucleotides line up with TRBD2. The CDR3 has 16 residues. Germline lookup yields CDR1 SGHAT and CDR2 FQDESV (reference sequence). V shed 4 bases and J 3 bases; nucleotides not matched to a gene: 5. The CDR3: CASSWGLAGGTDTQYF. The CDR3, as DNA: TGTGCCAGCAGCTGGGGGCTAGCGGGGGGGACAGATACGCAGTATTTT.

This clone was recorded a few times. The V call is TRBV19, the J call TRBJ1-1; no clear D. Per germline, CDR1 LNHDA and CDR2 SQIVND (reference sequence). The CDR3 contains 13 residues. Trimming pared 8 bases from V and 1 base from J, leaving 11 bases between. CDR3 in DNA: TGTGCCAGTCTTCTCCGGGGGAACACTGAAGCTTTCTTT. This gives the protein CASLLRGNTEAFF.

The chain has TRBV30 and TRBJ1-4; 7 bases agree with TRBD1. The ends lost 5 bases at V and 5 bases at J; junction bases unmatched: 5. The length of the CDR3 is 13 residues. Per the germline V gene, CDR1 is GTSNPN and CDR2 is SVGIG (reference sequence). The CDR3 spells CAWSPGQNEKLFF. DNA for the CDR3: TGTGCCTGGTCTCCGGGACAGAATGAAAAACTGTTTTTT.

CDR3 DNA sequence: TGTGCCATCAGTGAGTCGGGGGGACCGTCCTACGAGCAGTACTTC. As protein: CAISESGGPSYEQYF. The chain couples TRBV10-3 to TRBJ2-7; D might be TRBD2 (6 bases). This CDR3 is built from 15 residues. Trimming shortened V by 0 bases and J by 1 base, and 10 bases separated the two germline ends. Looked up from germline, CDR1 is ENHRY and CDR2 is SYGVKD.

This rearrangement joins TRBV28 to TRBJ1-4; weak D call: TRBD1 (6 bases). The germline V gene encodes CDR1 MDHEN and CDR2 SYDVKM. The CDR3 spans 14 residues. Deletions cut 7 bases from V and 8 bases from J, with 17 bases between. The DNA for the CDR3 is TGTGCCAGCACCCCCGAGACAGGAGGCGAAAAACTGTTTTTT. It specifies CASTPETGGEKLFF.

Here the CDR3 DNA reads TGTGCCAGCAGCGCCCGACAGGAACTCGGTGGCTACACCTTC. It translates to CASSARQELGGYTF. This chain joins TRBV9 and TRBJ1-2; a possible D gene is TRBD1 (6 bases). The CDR3 runs 14 residues. The germline V gene encodes CDR1 SGDLS and CDR2 YYNGEE. Trimming cost V 3 bases and J 7 bases, with 16 bases left between them.

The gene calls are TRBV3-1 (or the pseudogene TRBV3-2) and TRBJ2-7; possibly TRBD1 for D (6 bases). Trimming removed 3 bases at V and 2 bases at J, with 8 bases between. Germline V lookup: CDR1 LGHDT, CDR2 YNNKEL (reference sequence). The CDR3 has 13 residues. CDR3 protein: CASSQGQTYEQYF. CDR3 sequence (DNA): TGTGCCAGCAGCCAGGGACAAACCTACGAGCAGTACTTC.

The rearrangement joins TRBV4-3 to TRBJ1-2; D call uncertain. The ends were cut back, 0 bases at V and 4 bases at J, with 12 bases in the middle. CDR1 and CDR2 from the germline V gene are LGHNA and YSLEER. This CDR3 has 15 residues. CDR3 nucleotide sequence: TGCGCCAGCAGCCAAGATTGGGGAGGAACCTATGGCTACACCTTC. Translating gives CASSQDWGGTYGYTF.

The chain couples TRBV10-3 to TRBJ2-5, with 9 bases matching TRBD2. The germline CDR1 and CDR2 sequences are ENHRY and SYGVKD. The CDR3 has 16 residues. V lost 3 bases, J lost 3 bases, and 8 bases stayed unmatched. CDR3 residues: CAISERGLAGKETQYF. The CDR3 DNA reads TGTGCCATCAGTGAACGTGGGCTAGCGGGGAAAGAGACCCAGTACTTC.

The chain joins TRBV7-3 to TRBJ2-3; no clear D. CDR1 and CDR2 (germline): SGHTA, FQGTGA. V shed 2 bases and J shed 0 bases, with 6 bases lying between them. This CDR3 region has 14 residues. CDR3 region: CASSLASSTDTQYF. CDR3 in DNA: TGTGCCAGCAGCTTAGCGTCTAGCACAGATACGCAGTATTTT.

CDR3 region: CASSFRLTTPTYEQYF. CDR3 in DNA: TGTGCCAGCAGCTTTAGACTGACTACTCCCACCTACGAGCAGTACTTC. The rearrangement joins TRBV5-6 to TRBJ2-7; maybe TRBD2 (5 bases). The CDR3 has 16 amino acids. V was shortened by 2 bases and J by 2 bases, with 17 bases between the two germline ends. Germline V gene data show CDR1 as SGHDT and CDR2 as YYEEEE.

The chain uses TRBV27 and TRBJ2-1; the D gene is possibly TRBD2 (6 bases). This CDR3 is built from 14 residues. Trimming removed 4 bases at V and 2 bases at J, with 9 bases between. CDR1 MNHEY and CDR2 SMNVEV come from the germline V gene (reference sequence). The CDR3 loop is CASSSGLAYNEQFF. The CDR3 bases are TGTGCCAGCAGTTCGGGACTGGCCTACAATGAGCAGTTCTTC.

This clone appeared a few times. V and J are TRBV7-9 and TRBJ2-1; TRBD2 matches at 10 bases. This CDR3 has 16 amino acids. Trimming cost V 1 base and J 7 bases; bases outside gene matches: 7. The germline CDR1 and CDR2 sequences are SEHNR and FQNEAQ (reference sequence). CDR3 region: CASSLGTSGMKNEQFF. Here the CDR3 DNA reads TGTGCCAGCAGCTTAGGGACTAGCGGTATGAAGAATGAGCAGTTCTTC.

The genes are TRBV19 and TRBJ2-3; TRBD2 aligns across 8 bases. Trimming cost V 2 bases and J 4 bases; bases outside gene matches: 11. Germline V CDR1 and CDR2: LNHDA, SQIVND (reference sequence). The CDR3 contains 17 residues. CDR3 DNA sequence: TGTGCCAGTAGTATACCCGGGGGGGCGGGATCGGCAGATACGCAGTATTTT. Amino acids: CASSIPGGAGSADTQYF.